The 8 T cell receptor beta chains reported below all come from one sample, sequenced in a study of blood T cell repertoires in COVID-19. Measured with immunoSEQ multiplex PCR; TCRdb has only the in-frame clones, and not every one. The sample lists more than 200,000 clones, roughly 84% occurring once. Sequencing was performed on peripheral blood. The receptors were sampled from a man aged 50 to 60 with active or convalescent COVID-19.

The chain links TRBV30 to TRBJ2-1; 9 positions match TRBD1. CDR1 and CDR2 from the germline V gene are GTSNPN and SVGIG (reference sequence). This CDR3 is built from 14 residues. Trimming removed 0 bases from V and 6 bases from J; junction bases left unmatched: 3. This CDR3 reads CAWSVWTGANEQFF. CDR3 sequence (DNA): TGTGCCTGGAGTGTATGGACAGGGGCCAATGAGCAGTTCTTC.

The chain links TRBV7-3 to TRBJ2-1, with 9 bases that match TRBD2. CDR3 length: 14 amino acids. Germline CDR1 is SGHTA and CDR2 is FQGTGA. After removal of 1 base from V and 6 bases from J, the junction contained 1 base not matched to a gene. CDR3 nucleotide sequence: TGTGCCAGCAGCTTAAGCGGGGGGGTCAATGAGCAGTTCTTC. It yields the protein CASSLSGGVNEQFF.

CDR3 loop: CASSALPTFSNQPQHF. The CDR3 DNA is TGTGCCAGCTCGGCCCTGCCCACATTTAGCAATCAGCCCCAGCATTTT. The rearrangement links TRBV18 to TRBJ1-5; D remains ambiguous. Germline V CDR1 and CDR2: KGHSH, LQKENI. This CDR3 comprises 16 residues. V was pared by 6 bases and J by 0 bases, with 15 bases between.

The CDR3 nucleotides are TGTGCCACCAGCAGAGAGAGGAGTACCGGGGAGCTGTTTTTT. It is translated as CATSRERSTGELFF. This chain connects TRBV15 to TRBJ2-2; no clear D. Germline lookup yields CDR1 LNHNV and CDR2 YYDKDF (reference sequence). This CDR3 has 14 amino acids. V was clipped by 0 bases and J by 5 bases, with 7 bases between them. Full variable domain (missing parts from reference TRBV15 and TRBJ2-2): DAMVIQNPRYQVTQFGKPVTLSCSQTLNHNVMYWYQQKSSQAPKLLFHYYDKDFNNEADTPDNFQSRRPNTSFCFLDIRSPGLGDTAMYLCATSRERSTGELFFGEGSRLTVL.

V gene TRBV29-1 combines with J gene TRBJ1-3; D gene unclear. Germline V CDR1 and CDR2: SQVTM, ANQGSEA. The length of the CDR3 is 15 residues. Trimming took off 0 bases at V and 0 bases at J, with 9 bases between the two ends. The CDR3, as DNA: TGCAGCGTTGAAGATCCCGCGAGCTCTGGAAACACCATATATTTT. Encoded protein: CSVEDPASSGNTIYF.

The genes are TRBV29-1 and TRBJ2-7; a weak D match, TRBD1 (6 bases). This CDR3 region has 12 residues. Trimming shortened V by 5 bases and J by 6 bases, and 14 bases separated the two germline ends. The V gene's germline CDR1 is SQVTM and CDR2 ANQGSEA. The CDR3 spells CSVLGRRGEQYF. CDR3 coding DNA: TGCAGCGTTCTCGGACGCAGGGGCGAGCAGTACTTC.

DNA of the CDR3: TGCGCCAGCAGCTCAGCGACAGGGACCTCCTATGGCTACACCTTC. Residues: CASSSATGTSYGYTF. The chain recombines TRBV5-1 with TRBJ1-2; 7 bases align to TRBD1. The CDR3 contains 15 residues. V was pared by 3 bases and J by 4 bases, with 9 bases of the junction left unmatched. Germline CDR1 is SGHRS and CDR2 is YFSETQ.

The gene calls are TRBV7-2 and TRBJ1-2; a weak D match, TRBD1 (6 bases). Per germline, CDR1 SGHTA and CDR2 FQGNSA. The CDR3 has 14 residues. Trimming removed 0 bases from V and 8 bases from J, with 13 bases in between. CDR3 protein: CASSLAGHSAGYTF. The DNA for the CDR3 is TGTGCCAGCAGCTTAGCGGGACATTCCGCGGGCTACACCTTC.